These 10 T cell receptor beta chains share one sample of origin, sequenced in a study of identifying expanded T cells in peripheral blood. The data were produced by immunoSEQ multiplex PCR, yet TCRdb's version contains in-frame clones alone and is incomplete. The sample carries some 97,000 clones, 88% recorded once. Input material: blood. These receptor sequences come from a person aged 18 to 70 in good health.

The chain recombines TRBV14 with TRBJ2-7, with D unresolved. The germline V and J ends were trimmed by 5 bases and 3 bases, with 8 bases remaining between them. Germline values: CDR1 SGHDN, CDR2 FVKESK. The length of the CDR3 is 12 residues. The CDR3 is CASSTNHYEQYF. The CDR3 DNA reads TGTGCCAGCAGCACAAACCACTACGAGCAGTACTTC. Full variable domain (missing parts from reference TRBV14 and TRBJ2-7): EAGVTQFPSHSVIEKGQTVTLRCDPISGHDNLYWYRRVMGKEIKFLLHFVKESKQDESGMPNNRFLAERTGGTYSTLKVQPAELEDSGVYFCASSTNHYEQYFGPGTRLTVT.

The V gene is TRBV5-6, the J gene TRBJ2-1; no definite D call. Trimming cost V 2 bases and J 2 bases, with 17 bases left between them. This CDR3 is 17 amino acids long. Per germline, CDR1 SGHDT and CDR2 YYEEEE. The CDR3 DNA sequence: TGTGCCAGCAGCTTTGCCGGCCCCGGCGCCGCCTACAATGAGCAGTTCTTC. Protein sequence: CASSFAGPGAAYNEQFF.

The chain joins TRBV11-3 to TRBJ1-1; D perhaps matches TRBD1 (5 bases). Germline CDR1 SGHNT, CDR2 YENEEA. V was cut by 1 base and J by 3 bases, with 12 bases left in between. The CDR3 loop spans 15 amino acids. The DNA of the CDR3 is TGTGCCAGCAGCTTAGGAGGGGACCTGGACACTGAAGCTTTCTTT. Translated: CASSLGGDLDTEAFF.

This clone was seen only once. The rearrangement uses TRBV5-4 and TRBJ1-2; TRBD1 aligns across 11 bases. The length of the CDR3 is 15 residues. V lost 0 bases and J lost 6; bases outside the gene matches: 4. Germline V gene sequence: CDR1 SGHNT, CDR2 YYREEE (reference sequence). CDR3 DNA sequence: TGTGCCAGCAGCTTGGTGGGGACAGGGGGAGATGGCTACACCTTC. It translates to CASSLVGTGGDGYTF.

CDR3 coding DNA: TGTGCCAGCAGTTTATTGGCGGGACTAGCGAACACCGGGGAGCTGTTTTTT. The encoded protein is CASSLLAGLANTGELFF. The rearrangement uses TRBV27 and TRBJ2-2, with TRBD2 matching over 8 bases. Germline CDR1 reads MNHEY; CDR2 reads SMNVEV (reference sequence). V was clipped by 1 base and J by 0 bases; unmatched bases: 4. The CDR3 length is 17 residues.

The chain combines TRBV10-1 with TRBJ1-6, with D perhaps TRBD1 (5 bases). The germline gives CDR1 WNHNN, CDR2 SYGVQD (reference sequence). The CDR3 is 13 amino acids. The V and J ends lost 6 bases and 7 bases respectively, with 10 bases between them. The CDR3 sequence: CASRRDLNSPLHF. The CDR3 nucleotides read TGCGCCAGCAGACGGGACCTCAATTCACCCCTCCACTTT.

V and J are TRBV13 and TRBJ2-7; the match to TRBD1 covers 8 bases. J was trimmed by 6 bases and V by 5 bases; bases with no gene match: 6. CDR1 and CDR2 from the germline V gene are PRHDT and FYEKMQ (reference sequence). This CDR3 comprises 13 residues. The CDR3 here is CASSAGQAFEQYF. DNA for the CDR3: TGTGCCAGCAGCGCGGGACAGGCGTTCGAGCAGTACTTC.

The chain is built from TRBV10-1 and TRBJ1-2; D remains ambiguous. The CDR3 has 10 amino acids. Germline loops: CDR1 WNHNN, CDR2 SYGVQD (reference sequence). V lost 2 bases and J 8 bases, leaving 3 bases between the germline ends. CDR3 protein: CASSEKGYTF. As DNA, the CDR3 is TGCGCCAGCAGTGAGAAGGGCTACACCTTC.

The genes are TRBV10-2 and TRBJ2-2; 8 bases line up with TRBD2. Germline CDR1 WSHSY, CDR2 SAAADI. The junction had 19 bases not matched to a gene; V was cut back by 3 bases and J by 7 bases. CDR3 length: 19 amino acids. CDR3 sequence (DNA): TGCGCCAGCAGTGACCCCCGCCTAGCGGGTCGAGGTGTAATCGGGGAGCTGTTTTTT. Amino acid sequence: CASSDPRLAGRGVIGELFF.

This rearrangement joins TRBV6-5 to TRBJ2-3, with 13 bases identical to TRBD2. V lost 6 bases to trimming and J lost 6 bases; unmatched junction nucleotides: 3. The CDR3 contains 14 residues. The germline CDR1 and CDR2 sequences are MNHEY and SVGAGI. CDR3 protein: CASSWTSGGDTQYF. In DNA, the CDR3 is TGTGCCAGCAGCTGGACTAGCGGGGGCGATACGCAGTATTTT.